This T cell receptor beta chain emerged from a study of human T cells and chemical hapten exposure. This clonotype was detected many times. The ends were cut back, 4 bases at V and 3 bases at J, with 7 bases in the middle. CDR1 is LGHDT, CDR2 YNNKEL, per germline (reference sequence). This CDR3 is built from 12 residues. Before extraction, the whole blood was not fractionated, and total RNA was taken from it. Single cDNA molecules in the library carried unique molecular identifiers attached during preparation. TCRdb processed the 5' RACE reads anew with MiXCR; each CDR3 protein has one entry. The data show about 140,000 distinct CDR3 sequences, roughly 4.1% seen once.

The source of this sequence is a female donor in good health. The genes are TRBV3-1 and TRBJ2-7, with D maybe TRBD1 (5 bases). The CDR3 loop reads CASSRRGYEQYF. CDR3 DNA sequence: TGTGCCAGCAGCCGAAGGGGCTACGAGCAGTACTTC.